This T cell receptor beta chain was captured in a study of vaccination effects on CD4 cells after COVID-19. Sequencing was performed with immunoSEQ multiplex PCR; in TCRdb, only in-frame clones are kept and a portion is missing. The data show tens of thousands of clones, 60% to 75% seen once. Viral peptide pool expansion of antigen-specific CD4+ T cells preceded sequencing in the ViraFEST assay. Following culture for about ten days, CD4+ T cells were isolated. Either the mRNA-1273 or the BNT162b2 vaccine was given to participants as two doses. No vaccinee had earlier SARS-CoV-2 infection, and nucleocapsid antibodies were negative. Wells containing a few million PBMC each were cultured with approximately 10 IU/ml IL-2 and 8 to 10 ug/ml peptides. CDR3 length: 15 amino acids. Germline V gene lookup returns CDR1 SGHRS and CDR2 YFSETQ. V was pared by 9 bases and J by 1 base, with 16 bases between. Remarks on this clone: Its specificity is unknown.

The gene calls are TRBV5-1 and TRBJ2-2; possibly TRBD2 for D (5 bases). The receptor comes from a human donor who received a COVID-19 vaccine. The material sequenced was CD4+ T cells from PBMCs cultured with HCoV-NL63 spike peptides, taken after COVID-19 vaccination. CDR3 bases: TGCGCCACACACGAGGGTTCAGGGAACACCGGGGAGCTGTTTTTT. Translating gives CATHEGSGNTGELFF.